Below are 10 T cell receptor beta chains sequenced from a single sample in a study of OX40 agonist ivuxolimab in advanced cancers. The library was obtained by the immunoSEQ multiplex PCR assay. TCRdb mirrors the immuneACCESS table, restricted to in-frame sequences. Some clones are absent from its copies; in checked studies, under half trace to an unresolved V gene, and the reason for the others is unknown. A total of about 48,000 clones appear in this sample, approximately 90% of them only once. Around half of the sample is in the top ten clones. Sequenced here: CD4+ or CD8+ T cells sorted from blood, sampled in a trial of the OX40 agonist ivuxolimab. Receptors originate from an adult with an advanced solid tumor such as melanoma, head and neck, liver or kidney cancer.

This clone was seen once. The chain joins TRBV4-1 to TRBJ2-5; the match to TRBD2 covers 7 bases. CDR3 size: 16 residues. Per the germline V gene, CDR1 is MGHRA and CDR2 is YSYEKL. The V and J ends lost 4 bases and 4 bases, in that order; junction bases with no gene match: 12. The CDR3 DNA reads TGCGCCAGCAGCCCCTCGGGGGGAACCCAGGGAGAGACCCAGTACTTC. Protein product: CASSPSGGTQGETQYF.

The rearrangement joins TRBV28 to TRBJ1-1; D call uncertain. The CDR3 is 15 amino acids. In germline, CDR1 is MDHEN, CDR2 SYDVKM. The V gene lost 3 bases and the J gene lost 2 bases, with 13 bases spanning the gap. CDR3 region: CASSFTLDRNTEAFF. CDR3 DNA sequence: TGTGCCAGCAGTTTTACGTTGGACCGAAACACTGAAGCTTTCTTT. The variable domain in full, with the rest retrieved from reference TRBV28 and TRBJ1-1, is DVKVTQSSRYLVKRTGEKVFLECVQDMDHENMFWYRQDPGLGLRLIYFSYDVKMKEKGDIPEGYSVSREKKERFSLILESASTNQTSMYLCASSFTLDRNTEAFFGQGTRLTVV.

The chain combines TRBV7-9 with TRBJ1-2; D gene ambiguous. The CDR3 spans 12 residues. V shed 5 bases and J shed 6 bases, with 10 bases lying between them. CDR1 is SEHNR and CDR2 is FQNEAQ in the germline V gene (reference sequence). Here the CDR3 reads CASSPEVDGYTF. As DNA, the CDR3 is TGTGCCAGCAGCCCCGAGGTGGATGGCTACACCTTC.

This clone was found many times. The CDR3 protein is CASSLRESWGYTF. For the CDR3, the DNA is TGTGCCAGCAGTTTGAGGGAATCCTGGGGCTACACCTTC. The rearrangement joins TRBV27 to TRBJ1-2; D ambiguous. Trimming stripped 3 bases from V and 8 bases from J, with 13 bases between. The CDR3 covers 13 residues. Germline values: CDR1 MNHEY, CDR2 SMNVEV (reference sequence).

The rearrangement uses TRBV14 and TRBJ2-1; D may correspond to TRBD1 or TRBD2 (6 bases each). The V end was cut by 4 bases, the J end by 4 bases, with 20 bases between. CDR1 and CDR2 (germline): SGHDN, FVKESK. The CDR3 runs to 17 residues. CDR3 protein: CASSPRGGYRVYNEQFF. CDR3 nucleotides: TGTGCCAGCAGCCCGCGTGGGGGGTACAGGGTATACAATGAGCAGTTCTTC.

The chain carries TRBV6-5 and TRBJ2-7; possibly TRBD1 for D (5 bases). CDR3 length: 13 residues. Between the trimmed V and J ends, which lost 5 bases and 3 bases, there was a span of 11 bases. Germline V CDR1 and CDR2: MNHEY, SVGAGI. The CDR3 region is CASSPTDSYEQYF. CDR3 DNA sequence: TGTGCCAGCAGTCCGACAGACAGCTACGAGCAGTACTTC.

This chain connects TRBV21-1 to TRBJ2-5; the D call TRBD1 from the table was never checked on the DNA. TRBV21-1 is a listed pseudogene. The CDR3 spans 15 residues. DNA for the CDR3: TGTGCCAGCAGCAAAGAGGCACAGGGGACCGAGACCCAGTACTTC. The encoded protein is CASSKEAQGTETQYF.

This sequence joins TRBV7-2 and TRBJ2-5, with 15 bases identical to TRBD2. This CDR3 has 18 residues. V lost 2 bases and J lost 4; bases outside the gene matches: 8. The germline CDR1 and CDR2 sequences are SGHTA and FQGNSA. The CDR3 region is CASSLPSGLAGGGETQYF. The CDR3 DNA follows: TGTGCCAGCAGCTTACCCTCGGGACTAGCGGGGGGTGGAGAGACCCAGTACTTC.

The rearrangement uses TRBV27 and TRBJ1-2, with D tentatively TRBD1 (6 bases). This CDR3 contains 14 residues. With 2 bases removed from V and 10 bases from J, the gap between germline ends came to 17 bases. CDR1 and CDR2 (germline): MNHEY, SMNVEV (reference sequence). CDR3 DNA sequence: TGTGCCAGCAGTTTAAGCCGTGGACAGTCCCTCTACACCTTC. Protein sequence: CASSLSRGQSLYTF.

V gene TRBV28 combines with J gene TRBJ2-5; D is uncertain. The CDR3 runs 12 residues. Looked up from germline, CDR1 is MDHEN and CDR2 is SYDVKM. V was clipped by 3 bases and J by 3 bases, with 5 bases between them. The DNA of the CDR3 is TGTGCCAGCAGTTTTCGGGAAGAGACCCAGTACTTC. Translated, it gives CASSFREETQYF. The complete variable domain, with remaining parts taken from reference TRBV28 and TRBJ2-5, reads DVKVTQSSRYLVKRTGEKVFLECVQDMDHENMFWYRQDPGLGLRLIYFSYDVKMKEKGDIPEGYSVSREKKERFSLILESASTNQTSMYLCASSFREETQYFGPGTRLLVL.